Below, 5 T cell receptor beta chains from the same sample are listed, as sequenced in a study of cytotoxic CD8 clonotypes in ibrutinib-treated CLL. Using immunoSEQ multiplex PCR, the repertoire was profiled, and TCRdb retains in-frame clones only, with some absent. Of over 20,000 clones in the sample, around 80% were seen once. The sequencing here drew on PBMCs, taken before ibrutinib treatment. These receptor sequences come from a human donor with chronic lymphocytic leukemia.

This clone was counted a few times. The chain couples TRBV2 to TRBJ1-3; 7 nucleotides align to TRBD1. The CDR3 loop spans 16 amino acids. Germline V lookup: CDR1 SNHLY, CDR2 FYNNEI. The V and J ends lost 5 bases and 4 bases, in that order; junction bases with no gene match: 11. The CDR3 coding sequence is TGTGCCAGCAGTTCCAGGGGGTCGGAAACGGGAAACACCATATATTTT. This sequence encodes CASSSRGSETGNTIYF.

The chain joins TRBV19 to TRBJ1-1, with TRBD1 identical over 7 bases. CDR3 length: 13 amino acids. Germline loops: CDR1 LNHDA, CDR2 SQIVND (reference sequence). After removal of 4 bases from V and 3 bases from J, the junction contained 2 bases not matched to a gene. CDR3 loop: CASSNQGDTEAFF. The DNA for the CDR3 is TGTGCCAGTAGTAATCAGGGGGACACTGAAGCTTTCTTT.

V and J are TRBV11-1 and TRBJ2-7; D is ambiguous. Trimming removed 1 base at V and 1 base at J, with 8 bases between. Germline lookup yields CDR1 SGHAT and CDR2 FQDESV (reference sequence). This CDR3 has 14 amino acids. As DNA, the CDR3 is TGTGCCAGCAGCTTAGATGGGGAATCCTACGAGCAGTACTTC. Amino acid sequence: CASSLDGESYEQYF.

The V gene is TRBV5-5, the J gene TRBJ1-1, with unresolved D. Trimming took off 2 bases at V and 4 bases at J, with 3 bases between the two ends. The length of the CDR3 is 11 residues. Germline V gene sequence: CDR1 SGHKS, CDR2 YYEKEE (reference sequence). CDR3 DNA sequence: TGTGCCAGCAGCTTTAGCACTGAAGCTTTCTTT. Amino acids: CASSFSTEAFF.

This clone was seen only a few times. The J gene is TRBJ1-6, the V gene TRBV5-1; D uncertain. The CDR3 has 13 amino acids. Germline V gene sequence: CDR1 SGHRS, CDR2 YFSETQ. V was trimmed by 0 bases and J by 7 bases, leaving 5 bases between them. The CDR3 DNA is TGCGCCAGCAGCTTGGAAATAAATTCACCCCTCCACTTT. The encoded protein is CASSLEINSPLHF.